The clone carrying this TCR beta chain was counted a few times. Its specificity is not known. The entry originates in a study of cytomegalovirus exposure and HLA in healthy donors. Donors consisted of healthy bone marrow donors. General observations from the study: Follow-up analysis found HLA locus-dependent TCR association rates, highest for DRB1 and lowest for HLA-C. Reported findings show TCR beta sequences accurately forecast HLA-A and HLA-B alleles in most subjects. Using a false discovery rate of 0.05, a later analysis showed that 16,951 TCR beta sequences were associated with HLA alleles.

In the PCR, 60 Vbeta and 13 Jbeta primers were used. Assay: immunoSEQ multiplex PCR; the TCRdb copy retains only in-frame clones and omits some. The sample consists of 120,000 or so clones, 66% of them appearing once. Sample: PBMCs. The origin of this receptor is a man in his late teens or twenties in good health and CMV-seronegative.

DNA for the CDR3: TGTGCCAGCAGTCCGGGACAGCTACCCACCGGGGAGCTGTTTTTT. Protein sequence: CASSPGQLPTGELFF. The chain has TRBV5-8 and TRBJ2-2, with 7 positions matching TRBD1. Germline CDR1 reads SGHTS; CDR2 reads YDEGEE. The CDR3 totals 15 residues. J gave up 4 bases and V 5 bases, and 8 bases lay outside the gene matches.